The clone carrying this T cell receptor (beta chain) showed up just a few times. This sample is part of a study of T cells after yellow fever vaccination. UMIs and a universal primer site were added when TCR cDNA was made by 5'RACE template switching. TCRdb analysed the 5' RACE reads with MiXCR anew, one entry per CDR3 protein. In the table there are roughly 190,000 distinct CDR3 sequences, about 10% of which are singletons. This CDR3 has 13 residues. V dropped 1 base and J dropped 6 bases, with 9 bases sitting between them. The sequencing here drew on CD8+ T cells sorted from PBMCs, taken 15 days after the yellow fever booster vaccination. The chain links TRBV12-3 or TRBV12-4 to TRBJ2-5; tentative D call: TRBD2 (6 bases). The receptor was derived from a man younger than 35 who received the YFV17D yellow fever vaccine. The CDR3 sequence: CASSLGREKTQYF. CDR3 DNA sequence: TGTGCCAGCAGTTTAGGGAGGGAGAAGACCCAGTACTTC.